One and the same sample provided the 9 T cell receptor beta chains below, sequenced in a study of cytomegalovirus exposure and HLA in healthy donors. The PCR ran on 60 Vbeta and 13 Jbeta primers. Assay used: immunoSEQ multiplex PCR; TCRdb lists only in-frame clones, some missing. Of 130,000 to 150,000 clones listed, roughly three quarters are singletons. Sequencing was performed on PBMCs. The origin of the receptors is a female donor in good health and CMV-seronegative.

Comment on this clone: The sample has other DNA sequences that encode this CDR3 too. This CDR3 is CASSPSSYEQYF. CDR3 nucleotide sequence: TGTGCCAGCAGCCCTAGCTCCTACGAGCAGTACTTC. This sequence joins TRBV7-2 and TRBJ2-7; D is uncertain. V was clipped by 5 bases and J by 0 bases, with 5 bases between them. The CDR3 spans 12 residues. In germline, CDR1 is SGHTA, CDR2 FQGNSA.

There are a few counts of this clone. The chain couples TRBV5-1 to TRBJ2-7; weak D call: TRBD2 (6 bases). Germline-derived CDR1 and CDR2 are SGHRS and YFSETQ. V was trimmed by 0 bases and J by 2 bases, leaving 9 bases between them. The CDR3 is made up of 14 amino acids. CDR3 DNA sequence: TGCGCCAGCAGCTTGGCCGGGGGTGCCTACGAGCAGTACTTC. This codes for CASSLAGGAYEQYF.

A single count supports this clone. The same CDR3 arises from other DNA sequences in this sample as well. The chain couples TRBV5-1 to TRBJ1-1, with D perhaps matching TRBD1 (5 bases). The CDR3 spans 13 residues. Trimming removed 4 bases at V and 0 bases at J, with 7 bases between. Germline V gene sequence: CDR1 SGHRS, CDR2 YFSETQ. The CDR3 is CASSLDMNTEAFF. In DNA, the CDR3 is TGCGCCAGCAGCCTGGACATGAACACTGAAGCTTTCTTT.

The chain couples TRBV9 to TRBJ2-7, with D possibly TRBD1 on 6 matching bases. Per the germline V gene, CDR1 is SGDLS and CDR2 is YYNGEE. Trimming removed 4 bases at V and 3 bases at J, with 17 bases between. The CDR3 spans 15 residues. CDR3 sequence (DNA): TGTGCCAGCAGCTCGGAGACAGGTTGGTACTACGAGCAGTACTTC. Amino acids: CASSSETGWYYEQYF.

The chain links TRBV7-8 to TRBJ2-3, with 12 positions matching TRBD2. CDR1 and CDR2 from the germline V gene are SGHVS and FQNEAQ. This CDR3 spans 15 amino acids. Trimming took 5 bases from V and 3 from J; bases not matched to a gene: 3. The CDR3 region has the DNA TGTGCCAGCAGCCTAACTAGCGGGGGGACAGATACGCAGTATTTT. Translation gives CASSLTSGGTDTQYF.

The rearrangement joins TRBV5-6 to TRBJ1-2; 10 nucleotides agree with TRBD1. Looked up from germline, CDR1 is SGHDT and CDR2 is YYEEEE. The CDR3 has 15 residues. With 2 bases clipped from V and 1 base from J, the junction kept 2 bases outside the gene matches. Here the CDR3 DNA reads TGTGCCAGCAGCTTCGGGACAGGGGATAACTATGGCTACACCTTC. As protein: CASSFGTGDNYGYTF.

This clone was recorded a few times. The J gene is TRBJ2-6, the V gene TRBV7-8; D is ambiguous. Trimming shortened V by 5 bases and J by 0 bases, and 14 bases separated the two germline ends. The CDR3 sequence is 17 residues long. Germline CDR1 is SGHVS and CDR2 is FQNEAQ. CDR3 coding DNA: TGTGCCAGCAGCCCGCCTCGACGGAGCTCTGGGGCCAACGTCCTGACTTTC. It codes for CASSPPRRSSGANVLTF.

This chain uses TRBV7-2 with TRBJ1-5; D may be TRBD1 (5 bases). From germline, CDR1 is SGHTA and CDR2 FQGNSA. V was clipped by 5 bases and J by 4 bases, with 15 bases between them. The CDR3 runs to 15 residues. The CDR3 DNA sequence: TGTGCCAGCAGCCCGGACGGGGGGATAAATCAGCCCCAGCATTTT. Its protein product is CASSPDGGINQPQHF. Using reference TRBV7-2 and TRBJ1-5 for the parts outside the CDR3, the full variable domain is GAGVSQSPSNKVTEKGKDVELRCDPISGHTALYWYRQSLGQGLEFLIYFQGNSAPDKSGLPSDRFSAERTGGSVSTLTIQRTQQEDSAVYLCASSPDGGINQPQHFGDGTRLSIL.

The chain uses TRBV27 and TRBJ1-6; 8 nucleotides agree with TRBD1. V shed 8 bases and J 7 bases; nucleotides not matched to a gene: 13. The CDR3 spans 16 residues. Germline V CDR1 and CDR2: MNHEY, SMNVEV (reference sequence). Here the CDR3 DNA reads TGTGCCAGCGCACCTTGGACAGGGCCCGGGAATTCACCCCTCCACTTT. Residues: CASAPWTGPGNSPLHF.